These 2 T cell receptor beta chains share one sample of origin, sequenced in a study of blood T cell repertoires in COVID-19. The table came from immunoSEQ multiplex PCR; TCRdb's copy has only in-frame clones and leaves some out. The sample holds 200,000 to 250,000 clones, around 81% seen once. The specimen sequenced was peripheral blood. The receptors derive from a woman in her fifties or sixties with acute or convalescent COVID-19.

The genes are TRBV6-5 and TRBJ1-2; 9 nucleotides agree with TRBD1. Germline CDR1 is MNHEY and CDR2 is SVGAGI. The CDR3 extends over 12 amino acids. After removal of 6 bases from V and 8 bases from J, the junction contained 4 bases not matched to a gene. The CDR3 here is CASRKQGAGYTF. In DNA, the CDR3 is TGTGCCAGCAGGAAACAGGGGGCGGGCTACACCTTC.

This chain links TRBV5-1 with TRBJ1-2; D is undetermined. CDR3 length equals 13 residues. V was trimmed by 0 bases and J by 5 bases, leaving 8 bases between them. Germline V gene lookup returns CDR1 SGHRS and CDR2 YFSETQ. CDR3 sequence (DNA): TGCGCCAGCAGCTTGGAGGCAGGTTATGGCTACACCTTC. Translated, it gives CASSLEAGYGYTF.